The source of this T cell receptor (beta chain) is a study of blood T cell repertoires in COVID-19. V dropped 1 base and J dropped 2; count of bases not matched to a gene: 8. Germline loops: CDR1 KGHSH, CDR2 LQKENI. The CDR3 covers 17 residues. Libraries were prepared by immunoSEQ multiplex PCR; TCRdb keeps only in-frame clonotypes and omits some of them. Among tens of thousands of clones listed, under 90% were seen once. The origin of this receptor is a man aged 55 to 70 with COVID-19, enrolled during active disease. Sequenced material: peripheral blood. The chain is built from TRBV18 and TRBJ2-7; 10 bases are shared with TRBD1. The CDR3 nucleotides read TGTGCCAGCTCACCACGATCGCCCGGGACAGGGGCCTACGAGCAGTACTTC. Residues: CASSPRSPGTGAYEQYF.